This T cell receptor (beta chain) stems from a study of cytomegalovirus exposure and HLA in healthy donors. Study-wide context: HLA-typed donors were the source of about 85 million unique TCRs, which an early data release held.

Study observations and caveats: Based on reports, TCR beta sequences accurately predicted HLA-A and HLA-B alleles for most subjects. TRBV6-2, TRBV6-3 and some other V segments were unresolvable in 87-base-pair reads.

This clone is a singleton in its sample. Its specificity is unknown. The CDR3 has 15 amino acids. Germline V CDR1 and CDR2: SGHDT, YYEEEE. V trimming: 4 bases; J trimming: 7 bases; junction bases outside the gene matches: 12. The PCR had 60 Vbeta and 13 Jbeta primers. The protocol was immunoSEQ multiplex PCR, while the TCRdb copy is restricted to in-frame clones and leaves out a portion. The table shows about 160,000 clones, with approximately 80% occurring only once. This clonotype was obtained from a woman under 40 in good health and CMV-seropositive. The specimen was PBMCs. V usage is TRBV5-6 and J usage is TRBJ2-7; 9 bases fit TRBD1. The DNA of the CDR3 is TGTGCCAGCAGCAGACCCGGGACAGGGTTTGAGGAGCAGTACTTC. Protein sequence: CASSRPGTGFEEQYF. The complete variable domain, with remaining parts taken from reference TRBV5-6 and TRBJ2-7, reads DAGVTQSPTHLIKTRGQQVTLRCSPKSGHDTVSWYQQALGQGPQFIFQYYEEEERQRGNFPDRFSGHQFPNYSSELNVNALLLGDSALYLCASSRPGTGFEEQYFGPGTRLTVT.